This paragraph covers one T cell receptor (beta chain) sequence. Antigen unknown. The data are from a study of T cells in localized non-small cell lung cancer. Produced via immunoSEQ multiplex PCR; TCRdb's table is partial and in-frame only. The sample has about 18,000 clones, around 86% seen once. General study findings and limits: Increased T cell density in blood showed an association with longer overall survival. Tumor showed lower T cell clonality than uninvolved adjacent lung, where it was highest. Within adjacent lung there appeared a median around 57 of the top 100 tumor clones. Since sequencing was restricted to only one region of the tumor, intratumor heterogeneity remains a possibility.

Germline V CDR1 and CDR2: MDHEN, SYDVKM. Deletions cut 3 bases from V and 5 bases from J, with 13 bases between. The CDR3 has 14 amino acids. This receptor was identified in a female donor of 60 years or more with stage I lung adenocarcinoma. J is TRBJ1-1 and V is TRBV28, with D perhaps matching TRBD1 (6 bases). The sequenced sample was peripheral blood, obtained before any cancer treatment. This CDR3 reads CASSFNPQGTEAFF. CDR3 coding DNA: TGTGCCAGCAGTTTCAACCCCCAGGGGACTGAAGCTTTCTTT.